This passage covers 24 T cell receptor beta chains from one sample sequenced in a study of patients and donors after allogeneic stem cell transplantation. TCRdb re-called the RT-PCR reads through MiXCR, storing one row per CDR3 protein. Here the sample spans about 960,000 distinct CDR3 sequences, 15% to 20% being singletons. Sequencing input: blood, either unsorted or a sorted T cell fraction (not recorded which). The receptor set was obtained from a human donor who was either an allogeneic HSCT recipient or a stem cell or donor lymphocyte infusion donor (not recorded which). It is not recorded whose cells these are; they may come from a transplant donor.

The genes are TRBV7-7 and TRBJ2-5, with D perhaps TRBD1 (6 bases). Per the germline V gene, CDR1 is SSHAT and CDR2 is FNYEAQ (reference sequence). The germline V and J ends were trimmed by 5 bases and 3 bases, with 16 bases remaining between them. The CDR3 covers 15 residues. In DNA form, the CDR3 reads TGTGCCAGCAGCCCTCTTGGGACAACCAAAGAGACCCAGTACTTC. Amino acid sequence: CASSPLGTTKETQYF.

Only a few counts were recorded for this clonotype. The V call is TRBV20-1, the J call TRBJ2-7, with D possibly matching TRBD2 (5 bases). V lost 0 bases to trimming and J lost 4 bases, with 13 bases between them. Per the germline V gene, CDR1 is DFQATT and CDR2 is SNEGSKA (reference sequence). This CDR3 is built from 14 residues. CDR3 sequence: CSARDRAEAYEQYF. The CDR3 DNA reads as TGCAGTGCTAGAGATCGAGCGGAGGCTTACGAGCAGTACTTC.

This clonotype was counted between two and nine times. The rearrangement uses TRBV3-1 and TRBJ2-2; 9 nucleotides line up with TRBD2. The germline CDR1 and CDR2 sequences are LGHDT and YNNKEL (reference sequence). J lost 1 base, V lost 4 bases, and 4 bases had no gene match. This CDR3 comprises 16 residues. The CDR3 region is CASSLRLAENTGELFF. CDR3 in DNA: TGTGCCAGCAGCCTAAGACTAGCGGAGAACACCGGGGAGCTGTTTTTT.

The chain uses TRBV4-2 and TRBJ2-7; D may be TRBD1 or TRBD2 (6 bases each). The CDR3 consists of 14 residues. Germline V gives CDR1 LGHNA, CDR2 YNFKEQ. The V end lost 0 bases, the J end lost 2 bases, and 8 bases lay between the germline ends. In DNA form, the CDR3 reads TGTGCCAGCAGCCAAGAGGAGGGGGCCTACGAGCAGTACTTC. This encodes CASSQEEGAYEQYF.

The chain carries TRBV7-6 and TRBJ2-3, with D possibly matching TRBD1 (5 bases). V was clipped by 5 bases and J by 3 bases, with 18 bases between them. This CDR3 contains 16 residues. CDR1 SGHVS and CDR2 FNYEAQ come from the germline V gene. This chain's CDR3 is CASSHRDRGITDTQYF. As DNA, the CDR3 is TGTGCCAGCAGCCATCGCGATAGGGGTATAACAGATACGCAGTATTTT.

The chain combines TRBV7-9 with TRBJ1-1; D gene unclear. Trimming pared 3 bases from V and 1 base from J, leaving 12 bases between. This CDR3 comprises 15 residues. Germline-derived CDR1 and CDR2 are SEHNR and FQNEAQ (reference sequence). The DNA for the CDR3 is TGTGCCAGCAGCTTGACATCCAAGCGGAACACTGAAGCTTTCTTT. Its protein is CASSLTSKRNTEAFF.

A few counts support this clonotype. The J gene is TRBJ1-2, the V gene TRBV5-1; no clear D. This CDR3 has 12 residues. The ends were cut back, 5 bases at V and 4 bases at J, with 9 bases in the middle. Germline V gene sequence: CDR1 SGHRS, CDR2 YFSETQ. The CDR3, as DNA: TGCGCCAGCAGACTGGGTGGCTATGGCTACACCTTC. Translated: CASRLGGYGYTF.

The V gene is TRBV20-1, the J gene TRBJ1-2; D uncertain. There are 13 residues in the CDR3. Germline lookup yields CDR1 DFQATT and CDR2 SNEGSKA (reference sequence). Trimming cost V 7 bases and J 1 base, with 13 bases left between them. CDR3 sequence reads: CSVPTRVNYGYTF. CDR3 sequence (DNA): TGCAGTGTTCCCACCCGGGTTAACTATGGCTACACCTTC.

This clonotype was picked up many times. The chain combines TRBV12-3 or TRBV12-4 with TRBJ2-7; maybe TRBD2 (5 bases). This CDR3 has 14 amino acids. V was trimmed by 4 bases and J by 2 bases, leaving 12 bases between them. CDR3 DNA sequence: TGTGCCAGCAGTTCAAAGCCCGGGGCCTACGAGCAGTACTTC. Its protein is CASSSKPGAYEQYF.

The chain employs TRBV3-1 and TRBJ2-4, with a possible D match to TRBD2 (6 bases). The germline V gene encodes CDR1 LGHDT and CDR2 YNNKEL (reference sequence). This CDR3 is 13 amino acids long. The V end was cut by 4 bases, the J end by 9 bases, with 13 bases between. CDR3 nucleotide sequence: TGTGCCAGCAGCCTCGGGTCCGGGAGCATTCAGTACTTC. This sequence encodes CASSLGSGSIQYF.

The chain carries TRBV12-3 or TRBV12-4 and TRBJ2-7; D remains unclear. The CDR3 is 14 amino acids. The V end lost 3 bases, the J end lost 6 bases, and 15 bases lay between the germline ends. CDR3 protein: CASSFEFRVSEQYF. The DNA for the CDR3 is TGTGCCAGCAGTTTTGAATTTAGGGTATCCGAGCAGTACTTC.

The table lists this clonotype with a few counts. The CDR3 sequence is CASSLLRIEDTQYF. CDR3 DNA sequence: TGTGCCAGCAGCTTACTCCGTATCGAAGATACGCAGTATTTT. The chain is built from TRBV11-3 and TRBJ2-3; D is unresolved. The CDR3 covers 14 residues. V lost 2 bases, J lost 5 bases, and 11 bases lay in between. Germline CDR1 reads SGHNT; CDR2 reads YENEEA.

V and J are TRBV5-1 and TRBJ2-5; no firm D call. The CDR3 is 14 amino acids. Trimming left V 0 bases short and J 5 bases short, with 11 bases between. Per the germline V gene, CDR1 is SGHRS and CDR2 is YFSETQ. The CDR3 DNA reads TGCGCCAGCAGCTTGGCTATAGGGTTGGAGACCCAGTACTTC. Its translation is CASSLAIGLETQYF. The variable domain in full, with the rest retrieved from reference TRBV5-1 and TRBJ2-5, is KAGVTQTPRYLIKTRGQQVTLSCSPISGHRSVSWYQQTPGQGLQFLFEYFSETQRNKGNFPGRFSGRQFSNSRSEMNVSTLELGDSALYLCASSLAIGLETQYFGPGTRLLVL.

This chain links TRBV12-3 or TRBV12-4 with TRBJ2-3; TRBD1 might be the D (5 bases). V was trimmed by 5 bases and J by 5 bases, leaving 11 bases between them. This CDR3 is 13 amino acids long. The CDR3 here is CASSEKGLDTQYF. Written as DNA, the CDR3 is TGTGCCAGCAGTGAAAAGGGGTTAGATACGCAGTATTTT.

This rearrangement joins TRBV20-1 to TRBJ2-7; no definite D call. The CDR3 is made up of 16 amino acids. Per the germline V gene, CDR1 is DFQATT and CDR2 is SNEGSKA (reference sequence). Trimming pared 0 bases from V and 4 bases from J, leaving 19 bases between. The CDR3 DNA is TGCAGTGCTAGAGAACGCTGGAATGGCCCCCCATACGAGCAGTACTTC. Translated, it gives CSARERWNGPPYEQYF.

The chain uses TRBV20-1 and TRBJ2-3; the D gene is possibly TRBD2 (7 bases). CDR1 and CDR2 from the germline V gene are DFQATT and SNEGSKA (reference sequence). This CDR3 is 16 amino acids long. Trimming cost V 2 bases and J 1 base, with 16 bases left between them. The CDR3 region has the DNA TGCAGTGCTAGAATCCCTCGGGGGGCCGGCACAGATACGCAGTATTTT. Protein sequence: CSARIPRGAGTDTQYF.

With regard to this clonotype: One end of the junction is discordant with germline, which a read error may explain. The chain couples TRBV6-1 to TRBJ1-2; D perhaps matches TRBD1 (6 bases). The CDR3 consists of 14 residues. Germline V gene sequence: CDR1 MNHNS, CDR2 SASEGT. The DNA for the CDR3 is TGTACCAGCAGCCTAACGGACAGCCCCTATGGCTACACCTTC. Protein: CTSSLTDSPYGYTF.

This clonotype occurred many times. The V call is TRBV12-3 or TRBV12-4, the J call TRBJ1-2, with D possibly TRBD1 on 5 matching bases. The CDR3 loop spans 14 amino acids. V was pared by 7 bases and J by 6 bases, with 18 bases between. CDR3 protein: CASNNRDGPNGYTF. The CDR3 DNA follows: TGTGCCAGCAATAATCGGGACGGTCCTAATGGCTACACCTTC.

This clonotype was recorded a few times. The rearrangement links TRBV29-1 to TRBJ2-6; D tentatively reads TRBD1 or TRBD2 (6 bases each). CDR1 and CDR2 from the germline V gene are SQVTM and ANQGSEA. V lost 5 bases and J 2 bases, leaving 25 bases between the germline ends. The CDR3 has 19 residues. CDR3 protein: CSVPLRGSRGIPGANVLTF. CDR3 coding DNA: TGCAGCGTTCCCCTCCGGGGGAGCAGGGGAATACCTGGGGCCAACGTCCTGACTTTC.

V and J are TRBV7-9 and TRBJ2-7, with 10 bases aligning to TRBD1. Per the germline V gene, CDR1 is SEHNR and CDR2 is FQNEAQ (reference sequence). The CDR3 has 14 residues. V lost 2 bases and J lost 5; bases outside the gene matches: 3. CDR3 protein: CASSLSDRGNEQYF. DNA for the CDR3: TGTGCCAGCAGCTTATCGGACAGGGGGAACGAGCAGTACTTC.

This rearrangement joins TRBV2 to TRBJ2-1; D is possibly TRBD2 (5 bases). Trimming pared 7 bases from V and 8 bases from J, leaving 12 bases between. Germline values: CDR1 SNHLY, CDR2 FYNNEI. CDR3 length: 12 amino acids. In nucleotides, the CDR3 is TGTGCCAGCAAGGGAGAGGGCGATGAGCAGTTCTTC. As protein: CASKGEGDEQFF.

This clonotype was counted once. V is TRBV27 and J is TRBJ1-6; D uncertain. The CDR3 is 14 amino acids. The germline V and J ends were trimmed by 4 bases and 8 bases, with 12 bases remaining between them. CDR1 is MNHEY, CDR2 SMNVEV, per germline (reference sequence). The CDR3 protein is CASSYEVRHSPLHF. The CDR3 coding sequence is TGTGCCAGCAGTTACGAGGTTAGGCATTCACCCCTCCACTTT.

This clonotype was counted a few times. The rearrangement joins TRBV20-1 to TRBJ1-4; 10 bases agree with TRBD1. The CDR3 consists of 16 residues. V was clipped by 4 bases and J by 7 bases; unmatched bases: 12. Germline V gives CDR1 DFQATT, CDR2 SNEGSKA (reference sequence). The CDR3 DNA reads TGCAGTGCTAAAAGGACAGGGGGACTTCGTGGTGAAAAACTGTTTTTT. Protein product: CSAKRTGGLRGEKLFF.

This rearrangement joins TRBV11-2 to TRBJ1-2, with a possible D match to TRBD1 (6 bases). V was pared by 1 base and J by 4 bases, with 13 bases between. This CDR3 has 15 amino acids. Looked up from germline, CDR1 is SGHAT and CDR2 is FQNNGV. The CDR3 coding sequence is TGTGCCAGCAGCTTAGGCTCAGGGGCGGGCTATGGCTACACCTTC. As protein: CASSLGSGAGYGYTF.